The 13 T cell receptor beta chains listed next were all sequenced from one sample in a study of brain T cells in children with intractable seizures. TCRdb's table, derived via immunoSEQ multiplex PCR, lists solely in-frame clones and lacks some. The table includes about 120,000 clones, roughly 94% detected once. Here the sequenced sample was peripheral blood, taken at surgery. The receptors were gathered from a boy younger than two with hemimegalencephaly and intractable seizures.

This chain connects TRBV27 to TRBJ1-1, with D possibly matching TRBD1 (5 bases). The CDR3 sequence is 13 residues long. The germline gives CDR1 MNHEY, CDR2 SMNVEV (reference sequence). V lost 6 bases and J lost 0, with 8 bases in between. This CDR3 is CASRGTLNTEAFF. The CDR3 DNA reads TGTGCCAGCAGGGGGACCCTGAACACTGAAGCTTTCTTT.

The genes are TRBV24-1 and TRBJ2-2; a possible D gene is TRBD2 (6 bases). Germline V lookup: CDR1 KGHDR, CDR2 SFDVKD. V lost 2 bases to trimming and J lost 6 bases, with 15 bases between them. This CDR3 is built from 16 residues. The CDR3 reads CATSDSASDRAGELFF. The CDR3, as DNA: TGTGCCACCAGTGATTCGGCTAGCGATCGCGCCGGGGAGCTGTTTTTT.

V usage is TRBV24-1 and J usage is TRBJ2-3; D unresolved. CDR3 length: 16 amino acids. Trimming took 1 base from V and 1 from J, leaving 11 bases between them. CDR1 is KGHDR and CDR2 is SFDVKD in the germline V gene. CDR3 residues: CATSDFGPGGTDTQYF. For the CDR3, the DNA is TGTGCCACCAGTGATTTTGGGCCGGGCGGCACAGATACGCAGTATTTT.

The genes are TRBV12-5 and TRBJ2-2; maybe TRBD2 (5 bases). CDR1 and CDR2 (germline): LGHNT, FRNRAP. The CDR3 consists of 13 residues. Here the CDR3 reads CASSGLNTGELFF. The DNA of the CDR3 is TGTGCGTCATCCGGACTGAACACCGGGGAGCTGTTTTTT. The variable domain in full, with the rest retrieved from reference TRBV12-5 and TRBJ2-2, is DARVTQTPRHKVTEMGQEVTMRCQPILGHNTVFWYRQTMMQGLELLAYFRNRAPLDDSGMPKDRFSAEMPDATLATLKIQPSEPRDSAVYFCASSGLNTGELFFGEGSRLTVL.

The chain employs TRBV19 and TRBJ1-2, with TRBD1 identical over 9 bases. This CDR3 is built from 14 residues. Germline lookup yields CDR1 LNHDA and CDR2 SQIVND (reference sequence). V trimming: 5 bases; J trimming: 3 bases; junction bases outside the gene matches: 4. Here the CDR3 DNA reads TGTGCCAGTAGTTCAACAGGGGGCCACTATGGCTACACCTTC. Translating it yields CASSSTGGHYGYTF.

The chain employs TRBV6-9 and TRBJ2-7; 11 positions agree with TRBD2. The germline V gene has CDR1 MNHGY and CDR2 SVAAGI. With 2 bases clipped from V and 10 bases from J, the junction kept 10 bases outside the gene matches. This CDR3 spans 15 amino acids. The CDR3 nucleotides read TGTGCCAGCAGTTATCCTAGCGGGAGGCCTACGATACAGTACTTC. It yields the protein CASSYPSGRPTIQYF.

V is TRBV28 and J is TRBJ2-7, with unresolved D. The CDR3 is made up of 14 amino acids. Germline V gene data show CDR1 as MDHEN and CDR2 as SYDVKM. V lost 3 bases to trimming and J lost 0 bases, with 9 bases between them. Here the CDR3 DNA reads TGTGCCAGCAGTTTTAGTCAGAGCTCCTACGAGCAGTACTTC. This encodes CASSFSQSSYEQYF. The whole variable domain, remainder taken from reference TRBV28 and TRBJ2-7, is DVKVTQSSRYLVKRTGEKVFLECVQDMDHENMFWYRQDPGLGLRLIYFSYDVKMKEKGDIPEGYSVSREKKERFSLILESASTNQTSMYLCASSFSQSSYEQYFGPGTRLTVT.

This chain links TRBV7-8 with TRBJ2-7; D is possibly TRBD2 (6 bases). In germline, CDR1 is SGHVS, CDR2 FQNEAQ. The CDR3 contains 16 residues. V was cut by 2 bases and J by 4 bases, with 18 bases left in between. CDR3 region: CASSLFAGSSGYEQYF. CDR3 bases: TGTGCCAGCAGCTTATTTGCGGGATCCTCCGGGTACGAGCAGTACTTC.

This chain links TRBV11-2 with TRBJ2-1; D tentatively fits TRBD1 or TRBD2 (5 bases each). Trimming pared 1 base from V and 4 bases from J, leaving 23 bases between. The length of the CDR3 is 19 residues. CDR1 is SGHAT, CDR2 FQNNGV, per germline. CDR3: CASSLAGAWTPALYNEQFF. For the CDR3, the DNA is TGTGCCAGCAGCTTAGCCGGGGCATGGACGCCGGCGCTGTACAATGAGCAGTTCTTC.

In its sample, this clone was seen a few times. This chain uses TRBV28 with TRBJ2-7, with D tentatively TRBD2 (6 bases). CDR3 size: 10 residues. CDR1 and CDR2 (germline): MDHEN, SYDVKM. Trimming took off 8 bases at V and 10 bases at J, with 12 bases between the two ends. CDR3 residues: CASAGTHQYF. The DNA of the CDR3 is TGTGCCAGCGCGGGGACTCATCAGTACTTC.

This rearrangement joins TRBV18 to TRBJ2-7, with 8 nucleotides matching TRBD2. CDR1 is KGHSH, CDR2 LQKENI, per germline. V lost 6 bases and J lost 0; bases outside the gene matches: 10. The CDR3 has 16 amino acids. This chain's CDR3 is CASSPPTSESSYEQYF. The DNA for the CDR3 is TGTGCCAGCTCCCCGCCGACTAGCGAAAGCTCCTACGAGCAGTACTTC.

The chain has TRBV19 and TRBJ2-2, with D unclear. V dropped 6 bases and J dropped 0 bases, with 8 bases sitting between them. Germline values: CDR1 LNHDA, CDR2 SQIVND (reference sequence). The CDR3 consists of 14 residues. This CDR3 is CASSHLPNTGELFF. Written as DNA, the CDR3 is TGTGCCAGTAGCCACCTTCCGAACACCGGGGAGCTGTTTTTT.

The chain combines TRBV1 with TRBJ2-1; TRBD2, the D gene given by the table, was not confirmed from the DNA. TRBV1 is labeled a pseudogene. The CDR3 contains 17 residues. This chain's CDR3 is CTSSQDASGRQDNEQFF. The CDR3 region has the DNA TGCACCAGCAGCCAAGATGCTAGCGGCCGTCAGGACAATGAGCAGTTCTTC.